This T cell receptor (beta chain) was sequenced for a study of blood T cells in healthy people across ages. Primed by a sample-barcoded 5' primer and a J-beta primer mix, a second PCR proceeded for 7 to 11 cycles. TCRdb analysed the 5' RACE reads with MiXCR anew, one entry per CDR3 protein. The sample lists over 750,000 distinct CDR3 sequences, 20% to 25% seen once, with just under 9.5% in the top ten. Germline V gene data show CDR1 as LGHNA and CDR2 as YSLEER. The trim removed 0 bases at V and 4 bases at J, leaving 8 bases unmatched. This CDR3 spans 16 amino acids. Another study also made use of these data, one on T cells of mothers and their children.

The chain carries TRBV4-3 and TRBJ1-2; 7 nucleotides agree with TRBD1. The sequencing input was blood. This receptor was identified in a boy between 5 and 17 years old in good health. CDR3 bases: TGCGCCAGCAGCCAAGAAGAAACGGCAGGGGGCTATGGCTACACCTTC. It encodes CASSQEETAGGYGYTF.